This T cell receptor (beta chain) originates from a study of T cell responses to AZD1222 COVID-19 vaccine. Sequencing was performed with immunoSEQ multiplex PCR; in TCRdb, only in-frame clones are kept and a portion is missing. The data hold 100,000 to 150,000 clones, with 87% observed a single time. The CDR3 runs 18 residues. Germline assignment: CDR1 SEHNR and CDR2 FQNEAQ (reference sequence). The V gene end was trimmed by 5 bases and the J gene end by 2 bases; junction bases not matched to a gene: 14. This clone came up once. The clonotype comes from an adult in good health. The rearrangement uses TRBV7-9 and TRBJ2-1, with 8 nucleotides matching TRBD2. The specimen comprised peripheral blood, sampled on day 0 of AZD1222 vaccination. The CDR3 coding sequence is TGTGCCAGCAGCCCCCGGTTGCGGGGGGACGGCCCCTACAATGAGCAGTTCTTC. Translated, it gives CASSPRLRGDGPYNEQFF.